This TCR beta chain was captured by sequencing in a study of T cells in Graves' hyperthyroidism and ophthalmopathy. There were TCR beta CDR3 regions amplified from RNA transcripts. The primer set for the first-round RT-PCR of the TCR CDR3 was HTBI. TCRdb redid the calling of the multiplex PCR reads with MiXCR, one entry per CDR3 protein. The sample lists fewer than 550,000 distinct CDR3 sequences, approximately 25% occurring once. Among ophthalmopathy patients, the Clinical Activity Score reached at least 3, the NOSPECS grade reached at least 4, and duration remained under 3 months. This clonotype was observed a few times. Trimming removed 2 bases from V and 6 bases from J; junction bases left unmatched: 7. This CDR3 contains 15 residues.

Sequencing used blood. The chain employs TRBV12-3 or TRBV12-4 and TRBJ1-2; 9 positions match TRBD1. This TCR derives from a woman in her thirties with Graves' ophthalmopathy. The CDR3 bases are TGTGCCAGCAGTTTATACCGGGACAGGGTTGATGGCTACACCTTC. This sequence encodes CASSLYRDRVDGYTF.